What follows are 27 T cell receptor beta chains derived from one specimen sequenced in a study of blood T cells in healthy people across ages (dated by TCRdb to 2015 to 2017). The library was made by 5' RACE. Sequencer: Illumina HiSeq 2500. A second about 6 to 11 cycle PCR used a sample-barcoded 5' primer and a J-beta primer mix. TCRdb reprocessing: public reads trimmed at Q25 with fastp, clones called with MiXCR, in-frame beta chains kept. Identical CDR3 protein sequences are pooled into one entry, listed with their most common genes and DNA. A total of hundreds of thousands of distinct CDR3 sequences appear in this sample, roughly 56% of them only once. The ten largest clones represent about a quarter of the sample. The sample consisted of blood. These receptors all stem from a man in his forties or fifties in good health.

The chain is built from TRBV29-1 and TRBJ2-7; perhaps TRBD2 as D (6 bases). CDR1 and CDR2 from the germline V gene are SQVTM and ANQGSEA. Trimming cost V 5 bases and J 5 bases, with 16 bases left between them. The CDR3 is made up of 13 amino acids. CDR3 sequence reads: CSVTRDLKDEQYF. The CDR3 coding sequence is TGCAGCGTTACCCGGGACTTGAAGGACGAGCAGTACTTC.

A remark on this clonotype: Just one base apart from a much larger clone, this may be a read error. The rearrangement links TRBV12-3 or TRBV12-4 to TRBJ2-1, with D perhaps matching TRBD2 (5 bases). This CDR3 has 13 amino acids. The chain's CDR3 is CASKGGSYNEKFF. CDR3 bases: TGTGCCAGCAAGGGCGGGTCCTACAATGAGAAGTTCTTC.

The chain joins TRBV7-9 to TRBJ2-7, with TRBD2 as a possible D gene (5 bases). Germline V gene data show CDR1 as SEHNR and CDR2 as FQNEAQ (reference sequence). V was pared by 3 bases and J by 3 bases, with 15 bases between. This CDR3 contains 15 residues. CDR3 loop: CASSFKDSAYYEQYF. CDR3 bases: TGTGCCAGCAGCTTTAAGGACTCCGCCTACTACGAGCAGTACTTC. Drawing the rest from reference TRBV7-9 and TRBJ2-7, the complete variable domain is DTGVSQNPRHKITKRGQNVTFRCDPISEHNRLYWYRQTLGQGPEFLTYFQNEAQLEKSRLLSDRFSAERPKGSFSTLEIQRTEQGDSAMYLCASSFKDSAYYEQYFGPGTRLTVT.

The chain joins TRBV24-1 to TRBJ1-2, with D tentatively TRBD1 (5 bases). The CDR3 has 13 amino acids. Germline V gene data show CDR1 as KGHDR and CDR2 as SFDVKD. Trimming stripped 3 bases from V and 5 bases from J, with 9 bases between. CDR3 loop: CATSDSREYGYTF. The CDR3 coding sequence is TGTGCCACCAGTGATAGCAGGGAGTATGGCTACACCTTC.

The V gene is TRBV4-2, the J gene TRBJ1-1, with TRBD1 as a possible D gene (5 bases). V lost 0 bases to trimming and J lost 3 bases, with 11 bases between them. Germline V CDR1 and CDR2: LGHNA, YNFKEQ. The CDR3 is made up of 15 amino acids. CDR3 in DNA: TGTGCCAGCAGCCAAGATGGGGCGGAGGACACTGAAGCTTTCTTT. Protein sequence: CASSQDGAEDTEAFF.

The rearrangement joins TRBV6-1 to TRBJ2-4; TRBD2 aligns across 8 bases. This CDR3 region has 15 residues. Germline trimming cut 8 bases from V and 3 bases from J; bases unmatched to any gene: 9. The germline V gene encodes CDR1 MNHNS and CDR2 SASEGT. CDR3 sequence (DNA): TGTGCCAGCGATGCGGCGGGGGGACACAAAAACATTCAGTACTTC. As protein: CASDAAGGHKNIQYF.

V gene TRBV6-2 or TRBV6-3 combines with J gene TRBJ2-4, with 9 bases matching TRBD1. This CDR3 is built from 14 residues. CDR1 is MNHEY, CDR2 SVGEGT, per germline. The junction had 4 bases not matched to a gene; V was cut back by 6 bases and J by 4 bases. The CDR3 DNA sequence: TGTGCCAGCAGCCCCGACAGGGGGAAAAACATTCAGTACTTC. This codes for CASSPDRGKNIQYF.

The chain recombines TRBV29-1 with TRBJ2-1; TRBD1 matches at 7 bases. The DNA matches TRBJ2-7 better at its end, which makes the J call doubtful. The CDR3 is 14 residues long. Germline values: CDR1 SQVTM, CDR2 ANQGSEA. CDR3 in amino acids: CSVASDRVYNEQYF. CDR3 bases: TGCAGCGTTGCGTCCGACAGGGTCTACAATGAGCAGTACTTC.

The V gene is TRBV28, the J gene TRBJ2-3; D gene ambiguous. V lost 8 bases and J lost 4, with 10 bases in between. The CDR3 extends over 12 amino acids. Germline V gives CDR1 MDHEN, CDR2 SYDVKM. As DNA, the CDR3 is TGTGCCAGCCTTTGGGGTTCAGATACGCAGTATTTT. Translation gives CASLWGSDTQYF.

Comment on this clonotype: Being one base from a much bigger clone, this may be a read error. The chain carries TRBV5-1 and TRBJ2-5; the D gene could be TRBD1 or TRBD2 (5 bases each). The CDR3 totals 14 residues. V was trimmed by 3 bases and J by 11 bases, leaving 20 bases between them. Germline values: CDR1 SGHRS, CDR2 YFSETQ. This CDR3 is CASSSAGAYNEQYF. The DNA for the CDR3 is TGCGCCAGCAGCTCCGCCGGGGCATACAATGAGCAGTACTTC.

This clonotype was recorded a few times. This chain links TRBV28 with TRBJ2-4; TRBD2 is a possible D gene (6 bases). The J call may be incorrect, as the DNA end agrees better with TRBJ2-5. The length of the CDR3 is 14 residues. In germline, CDR1 is MDHEN, CDR2 SYDVKM. The CDR3 here is CASSLTSSQETQYF. The CDR3 nucleotides are TGTGCCAGCAGTCTCACTAGCTCCCAAGAGACCCAGTACTTC.

The rearrangement links TRBV25-1 to TRBJ1-6, with TRBD1 matching 7 bases. Germline trimming cut 6 bases from V and 8 bases from J; bases unmatched to any gene: 16. In germline, CDR1 is MGHDK, CDR2 SYGVNS. The CDR3 has 17 amino acids. CDR3 DNA: TGTGCCAGCAGCTGGCAAAGAGGGGGCTCAGACGATTCACCCCTCCACTTT. Its translation: CASSWQRGGSDDSPLHF.

The gene calls are TRBV6-5 and TRBJ1-1; D unresolved. CDR1 is MNHEY and CDR2 is SVGAGI in the germline V gene. The ends were cut back, 2 bases at V and 2 bases at J, with 9 bases in the middle. The CDR3 is 14 amino acids. CDR3: CASSYERANTEAFF. CDR3 bases: TGTGCCAGCAGTTACGAGAGGGCAAACACTGAAGCTTTCTTT.

Here the CDR3 DNA reads TGTGCCAGCAGTTACCTCGGCAGGCGGGGCAACAATGAGCAGTTCTTC. Its protein is CASSYLGRRGNNEQFF. The gene calls are TRBV6-5 and TRBJ2-1; tentatively, D is TRBD2 (6 bases). The CDR3 contains 16 residues. Germline V gene lookup returns CDR1 MNHEY and CDR2 SVGAGI. Trimming removed 2 bases at V and 5 bases at J, with 16 bases between.

The chain has TRBV28 and TRBJ1-5; 7 positions match TRBD1. CDR3 length: 19 residues. With V trimmed by 5 bases and J by 0 bases, 16 bases remained unmatched. Germline lookup yields CDR1 MDHEN and CDR2 SYDVKM. This CDR3 is CASSPSGTEATYSNQPQHF. Here the CDR3 DNA reads TGTGCCAGCAGTCCTTCCGGGACAGAAGCGACATATAGCAATCAGCCCCAGCATTTT.

This clonotype was detected only a few times. The CDR3 region has the DNA TGTGCCAGCAGTGAGGACAGGGGGCTTGGTCAGCCCCAGCATTTT. Its translation: CASSEDRGLGQPQHF. The J gene is TRBJ1-5, the V gene TRBV12-3 or TRBV12-4, with 11 positions matching TRBD1. There are 15 residues in the CDR3. V trimming: 5 bases; J trimming: 6 bases; junction bases outside the gene matches: 6.

V and J are TRBV5-1 and TRBJ2-4; 13 bases are a match to TRBD2. The germline gives CDR1 SGHRS, CDR2 YFSETQ. The trim removed 4 bases at V and 1 base at J, leaving 17 bases unmatched. CDR3 size: 21 residues. The CDR3 loop is CASSPRTSGSIGTTAKNIQYF. The CDR3, as DNA: TGCGCCAGCAGCCCACGGACTAGCGGGAGTATTGGGACCACTGCCAAAAACATTCAGTACTTC.

This clonotype was seen repeatedly, ten times or more. The CDR3, as DNA: TGTGCCAGCAGCTTGAGCCAGGGGTACGAGCAGTACTTC. Translation: CASSLSQGYEQYF. J is TRBJ2-7 and V is TRBV7-7; D perhaps matches TRBD1 (6 bases). Germline V gene sequence: CDR1 SSHAT, CDR2 FNYEAQ (reference sequence). The CDR3 loop spans 13 amino acids. The V gene lost 3 bases and the J gene lost 4 bases, with 10 bases spanning the gap.

The chain joins TRBV7-3 to TRBJ2-1, with D perhaps TRBD1 or TRBD2 (6 bases each). With 3 bases removed from V and 7 bases from J, the gap between germline ends came to 13 bases. This CDR3 contains 14 residues. Germline V CDR1 and CDR2: SGHTA, FQGTGA. The CDR3 spells CASSFERGVNEQFF. As DNA, the CDR3 is TGTGCCAGCAGCTTCGAGAGGGGGGTTAATGAGCAGTTCTTC.

The chain combines TRBV28 with TRBJ2-4, with D possibly being TRBD1 or TRBD2 (7 bases each). Germline V CDR1 and CDR2: MDHEN, SYDVKM. CDR3 length equals 19 residues. V gave up 5 bases and J gave up 1 base, with 24 bases separating them. CDR3 coding DNA: TGTGCCAGCAGTCCCACTTACCTGACAGGGAGGGACGCCAAAAACATTCAGTACTTC. Translation gives CASSPTYLTGRDAKNIQYF.

A few counts support this clonotype. The chain links TRBV29-1 to TRBJ2-7; no definite D call. V was clipped by 1 base and J by 2 bases, with 12 bases between them. CDR1 and CDR2 (germline): SQVTM, ANQGSEA. The CDR3 covers 14 residues. The CDR3 coding sequence is TGCAGCGTTGAAGTTGCCAGCTATCCCTACGAGCAGTACTTC. It encodes CSVEVASYPYEQYF.

This clonotype was seen at least ten times. The J gene is TRBJ1-4, the V gene TRBV7-2; D is unclear. CDR1 and CDR2 (germline): SGHTA, FQGNSA. This CDR3 has 14 amino acids. V shed 2 bases and J shed 6 bases, with 10 bases lying between them. The CDR3 nucleotides are TGTGCCAGCAGCTTAAGGAGGAGGGATGAAAAACTGTTTTTT. Protein product: CASSLRRRDEKLFF.

This clonotype occurred a few times. The chain has TRBV5-1 and TRBJ2-1, with D unresolved. Germline V gives CDR1 SGHRS, CDR2 YFSETQ. Between the trimmed V and J ends, which lost 4 bases and 9 bases, there was a span of 17 bases. This CDR3 is 14 amino acids long. The CDR3 protein is CASSQAIAISEQFF. In DNA, the CDR3 is TGCGCCAGCAGCCAGGCTATAGCCATCAGTGAGCAGTTCTTC. Drawing the rest from reference TRBV5-1 and TRBJ2-1, the complete variable domain is KAGVTQTPRYLIKTRGQQVTLSCSPISGHRSVSWYQQTPGQGLQFLFEYFSETQRNKGNFPGRFSGRQFSNSRSEMNVSTLELGDSALYLCASSQAIAISEQFFGPGTRLTVL.

This clonotype appeared many times. The chain recombines TRBV5-1 with TRBJ2-3; possibly TRBD1 or TRBD2 for D (6 bases each). The CDR3 contains 15 residues. V was pared by 0 bases and J by 1 base, with 9 bases between. The germline CDR1 and CDR2 sequences are SGHRS and YFSETQ. CDR3: CASSLEGGGTDTQYF. CDR3 in DNA: TGCGCCAGCAGCTTGGAGGGGGGCGGCACAGATACGCAGTATTTT.

This clonotype has just a few counts. V and J are TRBV5-1 and TRBJ2-3, with D perhaps matching TRBD1 or TRBD2 (6 bases each). The V and J ends lost 2 bases and 2 bases respectively, with 12 bases between them. The germline gives CDR1 SGHRS, CDR2 YFSETQ. This CDR3 contains 15 residues. CDR3: CASSFRGGNTDTQYF. CDR3 DNA sequence: TGCGCCAGCAGCTTCCGAGGGGGGAACACAGATACGCAGTATTTT.

This clonotype was detected only a few times. The rearrangement links TRBV6-6 to TRBJ2-3, with 13 bases matching TRBD2. The CDR3 sequence is 17 residues long. V dropped 6 bases and J dropped 3; count of bases not matched to a gene: 9. CDR1 and CDR2 from the germline V gene are MNHNY and SVGAGI (reference sequence). The CDR3 loop is CASRLAGGLMRTDTQYF. DNA for the CDR3: TGTGCCAGCAGACTAGCGGGAGGGTTAATGCGGACAGATACGCAGTATTTT.

This clonotype turned up a few times. The chain employs TRBV7-2 and TRBJ2-3; D is perhaps TRBD1 (5 bases). Germline loops: CDR1 SGHTA, CDR2 FQGNSA. The CDR3 has 15 residues. V dropped 1 base and J dropped 2 bases, with 10 bases sitting between them. The CDR3: CASSLVRVVTDTQYF. CDR3 nucleotides: TGTGCCAGCAGCTTAGTCAGGGTCGTCACAGATACGCAGTATTTT.